Described below is a single TCR beta chain sequence and its context. Its antigen is as yet unknown. This CDR3 contains 13 residues. Trimming removed 3 bases at V and 0 bases at J, with 4 bases between. Germline values: CDR1 SGHTS, CDR2 YDEGEE. A second about 6 to 12 cycle PCR used barcoded and J-beta primers. TCRdb re-called the 5' RACE reads through MiXCR, storing one row per CDR3 protein. The data hold 500,000 to 600,000 distinct CDR3 sequences, with about 26% observed a single time. The record originates from a study of blood T cells in healthy people across ages. Study-wide results and caveats: Across samples, TCR beta diversity tracked strongly with naive T cell percentage.

The chain carries TRBV5-8 and TRBJ2-4; D gene ambiguous. Input material: blood. The TCR sequence derives from an older woman in good health. The CDR3 loop reads CASSWVAKNIQYF. The DNA of the CDR3 is TGTGCCAGCAGCTGGGTAGCCAAAAACATTCAGTACTTC.